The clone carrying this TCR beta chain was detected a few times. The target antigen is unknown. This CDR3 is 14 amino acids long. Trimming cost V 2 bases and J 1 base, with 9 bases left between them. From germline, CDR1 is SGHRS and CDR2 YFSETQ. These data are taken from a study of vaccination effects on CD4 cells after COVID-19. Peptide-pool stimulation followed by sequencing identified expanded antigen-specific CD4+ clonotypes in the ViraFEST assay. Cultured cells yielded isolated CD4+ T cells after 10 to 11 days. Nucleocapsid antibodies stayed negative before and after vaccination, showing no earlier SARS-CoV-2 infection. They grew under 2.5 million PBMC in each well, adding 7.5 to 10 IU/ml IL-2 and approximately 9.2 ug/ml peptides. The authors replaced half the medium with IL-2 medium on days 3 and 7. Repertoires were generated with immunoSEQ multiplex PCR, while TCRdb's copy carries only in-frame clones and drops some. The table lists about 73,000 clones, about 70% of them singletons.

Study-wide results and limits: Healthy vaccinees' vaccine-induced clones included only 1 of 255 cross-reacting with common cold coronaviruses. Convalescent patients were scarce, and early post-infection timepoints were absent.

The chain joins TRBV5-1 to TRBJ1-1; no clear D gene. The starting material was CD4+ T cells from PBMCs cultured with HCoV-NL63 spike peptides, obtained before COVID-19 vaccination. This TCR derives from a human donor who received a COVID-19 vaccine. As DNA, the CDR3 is TGCGCCAGCAGCTTAGGGAGAAGGAACACTGAAGCTTTCTTT. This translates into CASSLGRRNTEAFF.